This T cell receptor beta chain was profiled in a study of cytotoxic CD8 clonotypes in ibrutinib-treated CLL. Study context: Partial responses totalled approximately 25 and complete responses 2; after median approximately 74 months, roughly 14 remained remitted and around twelve progressed.

The ends lost 5 bases at V and 4 bases at J; junction bases unmatched: 4. The CDR3 loop spans 13 amino acids. Germline V CDR1 and CDR2: SGHAT, FQNNGV. To note about this clone: Its target is not known.

The study, taken as a whole, reports: Baseline-level clonality went beyond age-matched healthy donors and moved in step with circulating CD8+ T-cell counts.

TCRdb's copy holds only in-frame clones and misses some; the assay was immunoSEQ multiplex PCR. This sample has approximately 12,000 clones, with 62% found just once. The sample consisted of PBMCs, taken before ibrutinib treatment. This clonotype originated in a human donor with chronic lymphocytic leukemia. The V call is TRBV11-2, the J call TRBJ1-2; 7 bases align to TRBD1. CDR3 bases: TGTGCCAGCAGCCGACAGGGTCCCTATGGCTACACCTTC. The encoded protein is CASSRQGPYGYTF.